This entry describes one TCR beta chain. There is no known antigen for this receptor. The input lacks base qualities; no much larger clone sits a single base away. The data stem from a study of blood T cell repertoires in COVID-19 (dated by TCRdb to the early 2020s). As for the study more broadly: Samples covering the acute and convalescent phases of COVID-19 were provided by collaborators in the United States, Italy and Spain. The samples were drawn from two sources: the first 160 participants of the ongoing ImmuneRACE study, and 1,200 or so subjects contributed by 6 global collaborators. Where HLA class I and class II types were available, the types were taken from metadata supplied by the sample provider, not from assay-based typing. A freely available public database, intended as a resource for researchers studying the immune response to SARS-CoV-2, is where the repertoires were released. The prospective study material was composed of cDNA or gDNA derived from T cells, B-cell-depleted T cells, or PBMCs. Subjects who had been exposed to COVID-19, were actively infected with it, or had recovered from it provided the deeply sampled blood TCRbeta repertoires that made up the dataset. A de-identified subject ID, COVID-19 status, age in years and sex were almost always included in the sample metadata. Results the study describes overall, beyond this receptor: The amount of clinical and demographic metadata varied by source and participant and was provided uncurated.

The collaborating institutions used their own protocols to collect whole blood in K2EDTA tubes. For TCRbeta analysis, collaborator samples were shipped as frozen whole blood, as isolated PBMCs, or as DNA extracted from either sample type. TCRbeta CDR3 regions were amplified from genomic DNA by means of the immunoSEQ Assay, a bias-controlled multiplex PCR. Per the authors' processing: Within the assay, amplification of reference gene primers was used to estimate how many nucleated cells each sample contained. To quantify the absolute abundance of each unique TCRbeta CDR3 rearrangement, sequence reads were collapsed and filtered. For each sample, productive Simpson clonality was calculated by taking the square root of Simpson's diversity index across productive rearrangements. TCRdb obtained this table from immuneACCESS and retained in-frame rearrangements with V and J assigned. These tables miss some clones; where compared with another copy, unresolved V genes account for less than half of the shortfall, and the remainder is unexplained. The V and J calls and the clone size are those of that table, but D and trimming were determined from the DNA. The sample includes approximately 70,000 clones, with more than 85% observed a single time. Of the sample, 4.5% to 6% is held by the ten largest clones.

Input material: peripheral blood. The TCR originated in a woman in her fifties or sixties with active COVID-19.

CDR3 protein: CASRLTGDKNQPQHF. The DNA sequence reads TGTGCCAGCAGGCTCACAGGGGATAAGAATCAGCCCCAGCATTTT. The rearranged segments are TRBV6-5 and TRBJ1-5; 7 middle bases align to TRBD1. The CDR3 starts with the cysteine, ends with the phenylalanine, and has 15 residues. Only CDR3 DNA is held: 45 bases, read in frame from base 1. Clipping removes 6 bases from V and 4 bases from J, with 9 as the unmatched junction base count. From the germline V gene, CDR1 is MNHEY and CDR2 is SVGAGI.